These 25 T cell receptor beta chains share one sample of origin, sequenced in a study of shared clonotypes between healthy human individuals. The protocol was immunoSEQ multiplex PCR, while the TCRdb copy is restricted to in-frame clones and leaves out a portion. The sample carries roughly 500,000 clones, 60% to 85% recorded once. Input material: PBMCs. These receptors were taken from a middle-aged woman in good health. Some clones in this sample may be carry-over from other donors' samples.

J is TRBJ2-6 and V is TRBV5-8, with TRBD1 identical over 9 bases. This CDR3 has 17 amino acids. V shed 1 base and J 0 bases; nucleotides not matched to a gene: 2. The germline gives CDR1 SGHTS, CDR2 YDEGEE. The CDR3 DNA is TGTGCCAGCAGCTTGCACAGGGGGCCCTCTGGGGCCAACGTCCTGACTTTC. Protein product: CASSLHRGPSGANVLTF.

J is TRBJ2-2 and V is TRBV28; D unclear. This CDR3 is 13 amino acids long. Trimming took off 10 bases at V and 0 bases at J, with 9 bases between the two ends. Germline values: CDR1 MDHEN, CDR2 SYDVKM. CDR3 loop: CATSDPNTGELFF. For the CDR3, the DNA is TGTGCCACCTCGGACCCGAACACCGGGGAGCTGTTTTTT. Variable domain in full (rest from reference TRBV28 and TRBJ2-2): DVKVTQSSRYLVKRTGEKVFLECVQDMDHENMFWYRQDPGLGLRLIYFSYDVKMKEKGDIPEGYSVSREKKERFSLILESASTNQTSMYLCATSDPNTGELFFGEGSRLTVL.

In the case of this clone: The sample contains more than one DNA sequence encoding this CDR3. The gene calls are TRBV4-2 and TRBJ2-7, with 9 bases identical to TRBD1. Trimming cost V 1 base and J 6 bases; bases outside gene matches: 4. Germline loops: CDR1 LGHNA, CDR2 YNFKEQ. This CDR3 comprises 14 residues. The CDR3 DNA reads TGTGCCAGCAGCCAAGGGGGACAGGGATCCGAGCAGTACTTC. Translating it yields CASSQGGQGSEQYF.

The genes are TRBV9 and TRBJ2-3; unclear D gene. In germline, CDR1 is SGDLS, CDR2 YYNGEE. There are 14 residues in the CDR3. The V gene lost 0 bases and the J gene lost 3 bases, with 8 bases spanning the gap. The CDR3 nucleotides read TGTGCCAGCAGCGTAGCTCAGGAGACAGATACGCAGTATTTT. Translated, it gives CASSVAQETDTQYF.

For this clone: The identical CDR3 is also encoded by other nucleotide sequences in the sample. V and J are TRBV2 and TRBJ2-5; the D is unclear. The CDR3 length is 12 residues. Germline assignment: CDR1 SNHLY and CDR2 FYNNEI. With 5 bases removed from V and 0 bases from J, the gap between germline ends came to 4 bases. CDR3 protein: CASSSYQETQYF. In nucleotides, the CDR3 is TGTGCCAGCAGTAGCTACCAAGAGACCCAGTACTTC.

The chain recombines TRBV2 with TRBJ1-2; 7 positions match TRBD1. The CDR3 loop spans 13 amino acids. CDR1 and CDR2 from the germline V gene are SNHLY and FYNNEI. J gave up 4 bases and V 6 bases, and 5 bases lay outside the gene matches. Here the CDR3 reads CASRDDRAYGYTF. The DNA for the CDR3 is TGTGCCAGCAGAGATGACAGGGCCTATGGCTACACCTTC.

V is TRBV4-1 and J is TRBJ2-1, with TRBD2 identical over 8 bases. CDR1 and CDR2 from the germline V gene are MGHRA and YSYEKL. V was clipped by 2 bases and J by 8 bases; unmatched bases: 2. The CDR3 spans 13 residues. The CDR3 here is CASSQNSGDEQFF. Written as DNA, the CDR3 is TGCGCCAGCAGCCAAAATAGCGGGGATGAGCAGTTCTTC.

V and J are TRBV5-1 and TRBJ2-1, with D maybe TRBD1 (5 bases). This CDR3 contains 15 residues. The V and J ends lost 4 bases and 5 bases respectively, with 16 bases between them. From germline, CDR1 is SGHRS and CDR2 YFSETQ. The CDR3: CASSTTGDPNNEQFF. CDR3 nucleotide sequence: TGCGCCAGCAGCACCACAGGCGATCCGAACAATGAGCAGTTCTTC.

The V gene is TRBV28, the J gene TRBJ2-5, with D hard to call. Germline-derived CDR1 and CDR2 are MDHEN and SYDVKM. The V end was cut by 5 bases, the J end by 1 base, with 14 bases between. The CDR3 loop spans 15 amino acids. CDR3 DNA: TGTGCCAGCAGTCTCCCGGCGGTGCCCCAAGAGACCCAGTACTTC. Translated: CASSLPAVPQETQYF.

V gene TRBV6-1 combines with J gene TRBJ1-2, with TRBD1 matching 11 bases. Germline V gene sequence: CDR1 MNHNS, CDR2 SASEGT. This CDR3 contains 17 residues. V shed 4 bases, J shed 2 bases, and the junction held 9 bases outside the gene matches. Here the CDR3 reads CASSGGQGQGENYGYTF. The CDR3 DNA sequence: TGTGCCAGCAGTGGGGGACAGGGACAGGGGGAGAACTATGGCTACACCTTC.

In DNA form, the CDR3 reads TGTGCCATCAGTGCAGGTGGGGATGACGAGCAGTACTTC. Its protein is CAISAGGDDEQYF. This chain links TRBV10-3 with TRBJ2-7; D is undetermined. Germline CDR1 and CDR2: ENHRY and SYGVKD. The V and J ends lost 4 bases and 5 bases respectively, with 12 bases between them. The CDR3 length is 13 residues.

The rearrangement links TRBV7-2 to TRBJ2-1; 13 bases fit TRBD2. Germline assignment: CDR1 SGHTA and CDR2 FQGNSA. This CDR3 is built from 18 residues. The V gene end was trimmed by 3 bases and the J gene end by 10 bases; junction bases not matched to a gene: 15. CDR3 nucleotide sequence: TGTGCCAGCAGCTTTACTCTCGGACTAGCGGGAGAATCGAAGGAGCAGTTCTTC. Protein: CASSFTLGLAGESKEQFF.

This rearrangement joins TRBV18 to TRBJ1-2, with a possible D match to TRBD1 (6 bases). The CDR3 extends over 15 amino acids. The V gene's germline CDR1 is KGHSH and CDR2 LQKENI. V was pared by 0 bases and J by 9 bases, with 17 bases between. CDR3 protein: CASSPPGGQLGSYTF. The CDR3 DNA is TGTGCCAGCTCACCACCGGGTGGACAGTTGGGCAGCTACACCTTC.

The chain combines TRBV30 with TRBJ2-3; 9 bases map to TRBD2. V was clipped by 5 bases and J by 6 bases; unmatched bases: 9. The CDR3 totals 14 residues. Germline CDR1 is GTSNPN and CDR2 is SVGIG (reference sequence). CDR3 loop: CAWGPSGDTDTQYF. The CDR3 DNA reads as TGTGCCTGGGGACCTAGCGGGGATACTGATACGCAGTATTTT.

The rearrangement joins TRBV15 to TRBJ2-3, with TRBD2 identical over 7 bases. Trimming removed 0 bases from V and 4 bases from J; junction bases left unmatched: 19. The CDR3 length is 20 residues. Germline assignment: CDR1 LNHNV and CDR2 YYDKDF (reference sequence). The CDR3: CATSRDYGGLLAGAADTQYF. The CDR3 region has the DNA TGTGCCACCAGCAGAGACTACGGTGGCCTACTGGCGGGAGCGGCAGATACGCAGTATTTT. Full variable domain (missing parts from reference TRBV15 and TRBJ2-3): DAMVIQNPRYQVTQFGKPVTLSCSQTLNHNVMYWYQQKSSQAPKLLFHYYDKDFNNEADTPDNFQSRRPNTSFCFLDIRSPGLGDTAMYLCATSRDYGGLLAGAADTQYFGPGTRLTVL.

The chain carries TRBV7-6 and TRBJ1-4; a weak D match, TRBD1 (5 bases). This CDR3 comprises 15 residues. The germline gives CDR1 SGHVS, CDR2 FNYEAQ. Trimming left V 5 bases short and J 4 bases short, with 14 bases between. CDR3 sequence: CASSRDGGGNEKLFF. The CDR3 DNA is TGTGCCAGCAGCCGGGACGGCGGGGGTAATGAAAAACTGTTTTTT.

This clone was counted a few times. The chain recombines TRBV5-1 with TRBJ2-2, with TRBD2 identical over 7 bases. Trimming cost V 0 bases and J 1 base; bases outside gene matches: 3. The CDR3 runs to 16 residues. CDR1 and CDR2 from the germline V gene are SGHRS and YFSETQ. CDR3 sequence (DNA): TGCGCCAGCAGCTTGGATCCTAGCGGGAACACCGGGGAGCTGTTTTTT. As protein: CASSLDPSGNTGELFF.

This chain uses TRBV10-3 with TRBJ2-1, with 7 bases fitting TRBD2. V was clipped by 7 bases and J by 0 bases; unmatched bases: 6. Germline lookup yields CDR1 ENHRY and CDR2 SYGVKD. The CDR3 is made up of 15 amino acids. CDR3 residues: CAINPSGSSYNEQFF. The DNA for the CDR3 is TGTGCCATCAACCCTAGCGGCAGCTCCTACAATGAGCAGTTCTTC.

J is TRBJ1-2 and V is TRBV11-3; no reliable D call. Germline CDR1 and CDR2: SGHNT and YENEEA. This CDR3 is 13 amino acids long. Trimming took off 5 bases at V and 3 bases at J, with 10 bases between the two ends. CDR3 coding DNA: TGTGCCAGCAGCGCAACGATGGACTATGGCTACACCTTC. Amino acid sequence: CASSATMDYGYTF. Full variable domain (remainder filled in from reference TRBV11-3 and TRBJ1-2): EAGVVQSPRYKIIEKKQPVAFWCNPISGHNTLYWYLQNLGQGPELLIRYENEEAVDDSQLPKDRFSAERLKGVDSTLKIQPAELGDSAVYLCASSATMDYGYTFGSGTRLTVV.

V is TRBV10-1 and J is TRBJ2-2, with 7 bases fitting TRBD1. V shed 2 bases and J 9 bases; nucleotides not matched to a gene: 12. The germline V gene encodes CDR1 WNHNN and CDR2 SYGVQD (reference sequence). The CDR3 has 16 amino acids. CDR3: CASSEAGAGGVRELFF. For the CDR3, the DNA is TGCGCCAGCAGTGAGGCCGGTGCAGGGGGAGTCCGGGAGCTGTTTTTT.

Here the CDR3 DNA reads TGTGCCAGCAGCTTTCTAGGGGGAACTAATGAAAAACTGTTTTTT. Its translation: CASSFLGGTNEKLFF. V gene TRBV7-9 combines with J gene TRBJ1-4; TRBD1 might be the D (6 bases). This CDR3 region has 15 residues. V lost 3 bases and J lost 1, with 9 bases in between. CDR1 SEHNR and CDR2 FQNEAQ come from the germline V gene (reference sequence). The full variable domain, completed using reference TRBV7-9 and TRBJ1-4, is DTGVSQNPRHKITKRGQNVTFRCDPISEHNRLYWYRQTLGQGPEFLTYFQNEAQLEKSRLLSDRFSAERPKGSFSTLEIQRTEQGDSAMYLCASSFLGGTNEKLFFGSGTQLSVL.

The CDR3 nucleotides read TGTGCCAGTAGTATTCAAGCGGGTCGCACAGATACGCAGTATTTT. Translated, it gives CASSIQAGRTDTQYF. J is TRBJ2-3 and V is TRBV19; a weak D match, TRBD2 (6 bases). CDR1 is LNHDA, CDR2 SQIVND, per germline (reference sequence). The ends were cut back, 3 bases at V and 1 base at J, with 11 bases in the middle. This CDR3 is built from 15 residues. Variable domain in full (rest from reference TRBV19 and TRBJ2-3): DGGITQSPKYLFRKEGQNVTLSCEQNLNHDAMYWYRQDPGQGLRLIYYSQIVNDFQKGDIAEGYSVSREKKESFPLTVTSAQKNPTAFYLCASSIQAGRTDTQYFGPGTRLTVL.

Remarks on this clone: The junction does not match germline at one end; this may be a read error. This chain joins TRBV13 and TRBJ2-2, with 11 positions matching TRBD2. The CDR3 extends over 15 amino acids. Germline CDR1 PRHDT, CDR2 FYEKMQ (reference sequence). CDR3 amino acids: CASSPGASGRRGAVF. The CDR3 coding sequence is TGTGCCAGCAGCCCGGGGGCTAGCGGGAGGCGGGGAGCTGTTTTT.

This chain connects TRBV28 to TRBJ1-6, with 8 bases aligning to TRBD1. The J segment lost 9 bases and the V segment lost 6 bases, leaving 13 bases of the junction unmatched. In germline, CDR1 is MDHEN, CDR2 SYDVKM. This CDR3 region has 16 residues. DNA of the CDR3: TGTGCCAGCAGGAATGCCGGGACAGGAGAATTTTCACCCCTCCACTTT. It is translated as CASRNAGTGEFSPLHF.

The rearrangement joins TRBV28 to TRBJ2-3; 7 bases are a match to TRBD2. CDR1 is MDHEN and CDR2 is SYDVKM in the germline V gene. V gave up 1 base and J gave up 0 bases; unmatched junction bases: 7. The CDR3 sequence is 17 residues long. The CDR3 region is CASSLSPSAGSTDTQYF. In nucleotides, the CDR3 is TGTGCCAGCAGTTTATCTCCCTCAGCGGGGAGCACAGATACGCAGTATTTT.